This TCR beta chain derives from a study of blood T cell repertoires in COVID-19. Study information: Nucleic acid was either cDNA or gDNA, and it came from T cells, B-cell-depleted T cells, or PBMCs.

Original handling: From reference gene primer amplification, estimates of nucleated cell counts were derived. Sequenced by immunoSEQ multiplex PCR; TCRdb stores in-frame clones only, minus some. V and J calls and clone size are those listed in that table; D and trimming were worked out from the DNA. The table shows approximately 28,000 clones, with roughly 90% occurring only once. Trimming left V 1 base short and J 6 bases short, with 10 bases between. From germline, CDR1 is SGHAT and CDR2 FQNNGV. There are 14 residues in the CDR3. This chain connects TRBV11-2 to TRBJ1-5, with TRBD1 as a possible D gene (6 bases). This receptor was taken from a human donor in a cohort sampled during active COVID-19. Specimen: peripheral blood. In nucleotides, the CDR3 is TGTGCCAGCAGCTTAGGACAGGTCGCTCAGCCCCAGCATTTT. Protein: CASSLGQVAQPQHF.